This T cell receptor beta chain was observed in a study of early T cells in non-severe SARS-CoV-2 infection. Study background: Bulk RNA taken from unsorted whole blood was sequenced, leaving chains unpaired.

TCRdb fed the 5' RACE reads into MiXCR, producing one record per CDR3 protein. The sample lists some 54,000 distinct CDR3 sequences, approximately 9.3% occurring once. Trimming stripped 6 bases from V and 0 bases from J, with 18 bases between. Germline V lookup: CDR1 SNHLY, CDR2 FYNNEI. The CDR3 is 17 amino acids. The V and J genes are TRBV2 and TRBJ2-1; possible D gene TRBD2, 5 bases. The TCR was taken from an adult who was a healthcare worker with PCR-confirmed SARS-CoV-2 infection or an uninfected control (not recorded which). The source material was whole blood. Here the CDR3 reads CASRERRGRSSYNEQFF. The CDR3 bases are TGTGCCAGCAGGGAAAGGCGAGGGCGGAGCTCCTACAATGAGCAGTTCTTC. Complete variable domain (other parts from reference TRBV2 and TRBJ2-1): EPEVTQTPSHQVTQMGQEVILRCVPISNHLYFYWYRQILGQKVEFLVSFYNNEISEKSEIFDDQFSVERPDGSNFTLKIRSTKLEDSAMYFCASRERRGRSSYNEQFFGPGTRLTVL.